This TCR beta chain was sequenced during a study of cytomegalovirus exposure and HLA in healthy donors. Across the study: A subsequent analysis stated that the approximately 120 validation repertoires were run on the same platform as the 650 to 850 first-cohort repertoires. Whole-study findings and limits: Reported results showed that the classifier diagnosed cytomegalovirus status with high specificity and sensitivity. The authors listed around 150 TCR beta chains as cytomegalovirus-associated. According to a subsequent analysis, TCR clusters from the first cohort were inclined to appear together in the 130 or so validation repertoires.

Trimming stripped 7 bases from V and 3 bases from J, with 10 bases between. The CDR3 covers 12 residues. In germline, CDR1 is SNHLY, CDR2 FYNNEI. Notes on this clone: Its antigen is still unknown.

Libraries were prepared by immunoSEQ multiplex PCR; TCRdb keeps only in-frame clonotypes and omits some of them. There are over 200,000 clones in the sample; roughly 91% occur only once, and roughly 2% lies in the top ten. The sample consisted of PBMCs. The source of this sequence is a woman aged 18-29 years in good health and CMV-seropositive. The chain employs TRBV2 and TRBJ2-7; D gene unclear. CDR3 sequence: CASNGENYEQYF. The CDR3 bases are TGTGCCAGCAACGGAGAGAACTACGAGCAGTACTTC.